The sequence of this TCR beta chain was determined in a study of T cell responses to AZD1222 COVID-19 vaccine. Findings of the study overall: Seropositivity was recorded at baseline in only 6 or 7 AZD1222 recipients. Spike was spanned by vaccine-associated CD4 TCRs, which were dominant at 160-218 and 743-854.

Measured with immunoSEQ multiplex PCR; TCRdb has only the in-frame clones, and not every one. The table has 30,000 to 40,000 clones, around three quarters seen once; the top ten hold approximately 4%. J lost 2 bases, V lost 3 bases, and 2 bases had no gene match. This CDR3 region has 15 residues. Germline V lookup: CDR1 LNHDA, CDR2 SQIVND (reference sequence). Concerning this clone itself: Its specificity is unknown.

The receptor was isolated from an adult who received the AZD1222 COVID-19 vaccine. The sequences come from peripheral blood, collected 28 days after the second AZD1222 dose. The chain joins TRBV19 to TRBJ1-5; 9 nucleotides agree with TRBD1. The CDR3 sequence: CASSIRDRGNQPQHF. CDR3 in DNA: TGTGCCAGTAGTATCCGGGACAGGGGCAATCAGCCCCAGCATTTT.